This entry lists 22 T cell receptor beta chains sequenced from one sample in a study of cytomegalovirus exposure and HLA in healthy donors. PCR employed 60 Vbeta and 13 Jbeta primers. Assay used: immunoSEQ multiplex PCR; TCRdb lists only in-frame clones, some missing. The sample contains 70,000 to 75,000 clones, 72% of which appear only once. Sample: PBMCs. Receptors originate from a woman in her thirties or forties in good health and CMV-seropositive.

The gene calls are TRBV7-9 and TRBJ1-2; possibly TRBD1 for D (5 bases). The CDR3 consists of 14 residues. With 5 bases removed from V and 2 bases from J, the gap between germline ends came to 12 bases. Germline V gene data show CDR1 as SEHNR and CDR2 as FQNEAQ (reference sequence). In DNA form, the CDR3 reads TGTGCCAGCAGCCCCTATGGGGGGAACTATGGCTACACCTTC. It codes for CASSPYGGNYGYTF.

The chain has TRBV29-1 and TRBJ2-7, with TRBD2 matching 13 bases. The trim removed 4 bases at V and 7 bases at J, leaving 13 bases unmatched. Germline V gene lookup returns CDR1 SQVTM and CDR2 ANQGSEA. The CDR3 length is 16 residues. CDR3 nucleotides: TGCAGCGTTGGTCCCGGACTAGCGGGGGCCTTTGGGGAGCAGTACTTC. It codes for CSVGPGLAGAFGEQYF.

The gene calls are TRBV7-3 and TRBJ2-2; D possibly corresponds to TRBD1 (6 bases). V was pared by 5 bases and J by 6 bases, with 10 bases between. The CDR3 is 13 residues long. Germline CDR1 SGHTA, CDR2 FQGTGA. As DNA, the CDR3 is TGTGCCAGCAGCCCTCAGGGGCCCGGGGAGCTGTTTTTT. Translation: CASSPQGPGELFF.

This clone appeared once. The chain carries TRBV11-3 and TRBJ1-1, with D possibly matching TRBD1 (5 bases). Germline-derived CDR1 and CDR2 are SGHNT and YENEEA. Trimming pared 5 bases from V and 8 bases from J, leaving 12 bases between. CDR3 length: 12 residues. Here the CDR3 reads CASSHRGGEAFF. The DNA of the CDR3 is TGTGCCAGCAGCCACCGTGGGGGGGAAGCTTTCTTT.

This sequence joins TRBV6-4 and TRBJ1-4; no definite D call. This CDR3 comprises 15 residues. V lost 6 bases and J lost 1, with 12 bases in between. The germline V gene has CDR1 MRHNA and CDR2 SNTAGT. The CDR3 DNA reads TGTGCCAGCAGCGCCTCGGCGGGAACTAATGAAAAACTGTTTTTT. Encoded protein: CASSASAGTNEKLFF.

The CDR3 here is CASTSGGNTEAFF. The CDR3 nucleotides are TGCGCCAGCACTAGTGGTGGAAACACTGAAGCTTTCTTT. J is TRBJ1-1 and V is TRBV5-1; D is undetermined. From germline, CDR1 is SGHRS and CDR2 YFSETQ. Deletions cut 6 bases from V and 2 bases from J, with 11 bases between. The CDR3 is 13 residues long.

The V gene is TRBV11-3, the J gene TRBJ1-2; tentatively, D is TRBD1 (5 bases). The CDR3 consists of 13 residues. Deletions cut 4 bases from V and 6 bases from J, with 12 bases between. CDR1 is SGHNT, CDR2 YENEEA, per germline. In nucleotides, the CDR3 is TGTGCCAGCAGCTCAAGGGGTGGTAATGGCTACACCTTC. This codes for CASSSRGGNGYTF.

This clone occurred a few times. V usage is TRBV28 and J usage is TRBJ1-2; no clear D gene. Trimming took 3 bases from V and 2 from J, leaving 7 bases between them. This CDR3 is 13 amino acids long. Germline assignment: CDR1 MDHEN and CDR2 SYDVKM. CDR3 in amino acids: CASSFSGNYGYTF. DNA of the CDR3: TGTGCCAGCAGTTTCTCGGGGAACTATGGCTACACCTTC.

The chain couples TRBV6-1 to TRBJ1-2; maybe TRBD1 (5 bases). Per the germline V gene, CDR1 is MNHNS and CDR2 is SASEGT. V lost 5 bases, J lost 3 bases, and 10 bases lay in between. This CDR3 spans 13 amino acids. In DNA form, the CDR3 reads TGTGCCAGCAGTTTGGACACGGACTATGGCTACACCTTC. The encoded protein is CASSLDTDYGYTF.

This clone was picked up a small number of times. An end of the junction differs from the germline gene, which may be a read error. This chain connects TRBV7-9 to TRBJ2-5, with 9 bases matching TRBD1. The CDR3 loop spans 13 amino acids. Germline V CDR1 and CDR2: SEHNR, FQNEAQ (reference sequence). Here the CDR3 reads CSSSPTGGSDQYF. CDR3 in DNA: TGTTCCAGCAGCCCGACAGGGGGGTCGGACCAGTACTTC.

The chain employs TRBV4-1 and TRBJ2-3; TRBD2 matches 10 bases. The CDR3 sequence is 15 residues long. Germline V lookup: CDR1 MGHRA, CDR2 YSYEKL. J was trimmed by 3 bases and V by 2 bases; bases with no gene match: 2. Written as DNA, the CDR3 is TGCGCCAGCAGCCAAAGCGGGGGGGAAACAGATACGCAGTATTTT. Protein: CASSQSGGETDTQYF.

This clone is termed medium-sized (0.01 to 0.1%). This chain joins TRBV5-1 and TRBJ2-6; no definite D call. V was pared by 0 bases and J by 1 base, with 5 bases between. Germline-derived CDR1 and CDR2 are SGHRS and YFSETQ. CDR3 length: 15 residues. The chain's CDR3 is CASSLEESGANVLTF. The CDR3 bases are TGCGCCAGCAGCTTGGAGGAGTCTGGGGCCAACGTCCTGACTTTC.

This chain uses TRBV4-2 with TRBJ1-2; 12 bases line up with TRBD1. The CDR3 consists of 16 residues. V was pared by 2 bases and J by 5 bases, with 6 bases of the junction left unmatched. Germline V gene data show CDR1 as LGHNA and CDR2 as YNFKEQ. The CDR3 here is CASSQLRDRGLYGYTF. In DNA form, the CDR3 reads TGTGCCAGCAGCCAACTCCGGGACAGGGGGCTGTATGGCTACACCTTC.

The chain recombines TRBV11-3 with TRBJ1-2; 7 bases map to TRBD1. Germline CDR1 and CDR2: SGHNT and YENEEA. The CDR3 contains 14 residues. V gave up 1 base and J gave up 4 bases; unmatched junction bases: 3. CDR3 sequence reads: CASSLGGGGYGYTF. The CDR3, as DNA: TGTGCCAGCAGCTTAGGAGGGGGCGGCTATGGCTACACCTTC.

The chain couples TRBV5-6 to TRBJ2-1; 10 bases are shared with TRBD2. The junction had 4 bases not matched to a gene; V was cut back by 0 bases and J by 7 bases. The CDR3 length is 15 residues. Looked up from germline, CDR1 is SGHDT and CDR2 is YYEEEE. The CDR3 is CASSLVLAGANEQFF. The DNA of the CDR3 is TGTGCCAGCAGCTTGGTGCTAGCGGGGGCGAATGAGCAGTTCTTC.

V gene TRBV28 combines with J gene TRBJ1-4; TRBD1 matches at 9 bases. From germline, CDR1 is MDHEN and CDR2 SYDVKM. The CDR3 length is 15 residues. V was clipped by 6 bases and J by 8 bases; unmatched bases: 10. The CDR3 spells CASSFLQGAGEKLFF. DNA of the CDR3: TGTGCCAGCAGCTTTTTACAGGGGGCTGGGGAAAAACTGTTTTTT.

Only a few counts were recorded for this clone. This chain uses TRBV5-1 with TRBJ2-5; 9 bases are a match to TRBD1. The junction had 8 bases not matched to a gene; V was cut back by 3 bases and J by 5 bases. CDR1 and CDR2 (germline): SGHRS, YFSETQ. CDR3 size: 15 residues. CDR3 in amino acids: CASSSTGGWGETQYF. CDR3 sequence (DNA): TGCGCCAGCAGCTCCACAGGGGGCTGGGGGGAGACCCAGTACTTC.

The V call is TRBV27, the J call TRBJ2-5; D is perhaps TRBD1 (6 bases). CDR3 size: 15 residues. Per germline, CDR1 MNHEY and CDR2 SMNVEV (reference sequence). V lost 5 bases and J lost 1, with 14 bases in between. CDR3 sequence (DNA): TGTGCCAGCAGTCCCACACGGACAGTCCAAGAGACCCAGTACTTC. Its translation is CASSPTRTVQETQYF.

The rearrangement links TRBV11-2 to TRBJ2-5; perhaps TRBD1 as D (6 bases). CDR1 is SGHAT and CDR2 is FQNNGV in the germline V gene. V shed 1 base and J shed 7 bases, with 16 bases lying between them. The CDR3 is 15 residues long. CDR3 DNA: TGTGCCAGCAGCTTAGTACAGGGCAACGTCGGGACCCAGTACTTC. It encodes CASSLVQGNVGTQYF.

This chain uses TRBV2 with TRBJ2-3, with TRBD2 matching 16 bases. V lost 10 bases, J lost 0 bases, and 13 bases stayed unmatched. The germline V gene has CDR1 SNHLY and CDR2 FYNNEI. This CDR3 has 19 amino acids. As DNA, the CDR3 is TGTGCCACCCCCGGGACTAGCGGGGGGGTCACTCCTAGCACAGATACGCAGTATTTT. This sequence encodes CATPGTSGGVTPSTDTQYF.

The chain links TRBV10-3 to TRBJ1-2; TRBD1 aligns across 8 bases. V lost 4 bases and J lost 4; bases outside the gene matches: 5. The germline gives CDR1 ENHRY, CDR2 SYGVKD. This CDR3 has 14 amino acids. CDR3 amino acids: CAISGTGPGYGYTF. CDR3 nucleotides: TGTGCCATCAGTGGGACAGGGCCTGGCTATGGCTACACCTTC.

The chain combines TRBV7-2 with TRBJ1-3; TRBD1 matches at 8 bases. This CDR3 comprises 15 residues. J was trimmed by 2 bases and V by 5 bases; bases with no gene match: 5. Germline CDR1 SGHTA, CDR2 FQGNSA. DNA for the CDR3: TGTGCCAGCAGCCTCTCGACAGGGGCTGGAAACACCATATATTTT. This translates into CASSLSTGAGNTIYF. Full variable domain (missing parts from reference TRBV7-2 and TRBJ1-3): GAGVSQSPSNKVTEKGKDVELRCDPISGHTALYWYRQSLGQGLEFLIYFQGNSAPDKSGLPSDRFSAERTGGSVSTLTIQRTQQEDSAVYLCASSLSTGAGNTIYFGEGSWLTVV.